The 5 T cell receptor beta chains below were found in one sample sequenced in a study of vaccination effects on CD4 cells after COVID-19. These receptors lack a known antigen. Antigen-specific CD4+ T cells were expanded (with viral peptide pools) by the ViraFEST assay ahead of sequencing. Isolation of CD4+ T cells took place after 10 days of culture. PCR confirmed that the person was infected with SARS-CoV-2 between March and December 2020. The assay was immunoSEQ multiplex PCR, and TCRdb's table has in-frame clones only and misses some. This sample yields about 27,000 clones, of which more than 75% are seen a single time; around 16% belongs to the top ten. The source material was CD4+ T cells from PBMCs cultured with HCoV-NL63 spike peptides, sampled before COVID-19 vaccination. Receptors were obtained from a human donor who had a prior SARS-CoV-2 infection.

This clone was recorded a few times. This chain links TRBV23-1 with TRBJ2-5; TRBD1 agrees at 7 bases. TRBV23-1 carries the ORF label, with uncertain function. With V trimmed by 0 bases and J by 4 bases, 5 bases remained unmatched. The CDR3 length is 15 residues. CDR3 residues: CASSQSRDRVETQYF. The CDR3 region has the DNA TGCGCCAGCAGTCAATCACGAGACAGGGTAGAGACCCAGTACTTC.

The CDR3 loop is CASSYDAGDSFYEQYF. The CDR3 nucleotides read TGTGCCAGCAGTTACGATGCGGGGGACAGTTTCTACGAGCAGTACTTC. The J gene is TRBJ2-7, the V gene TRBV6-5; D is tentatively TRBD1 or TRBD2 (7 bases each). Germline assignment: CDR1 MNHEY and CDR2 SVGAGI. This CDR3 has 16 residues. V dropped 2 bases and J dropped 3 bases, with 17 bases sitting between them.

This chain joins TRBV10-3 and TRBJ1-2; D is ambiguous. V was pared by 5 bases and J by 2 bases, with 6 bases between. The CDR3 covers 12 residues. In germline, CDR1 is ENHRY, CDR2 SYGVKD. CDR3 sequence (DNA): TGTGCCATCAGTCCAGCAAACTATGGCTACACCTTC. Its translation: CAISPANYGYTF.

J is TRBJ1-4 and V is TRBV6-6; a weak D match, TRBD1 (6 bases). V lost 7 bases, J lost 5 bases, and 14 bases lay in between. Per the germline V gene, CDR1 is MNHNY and CDR2 is SVGAGI (reference sequence). The CDR3 covers 14 residues. The CDR3 sequence is CASTPTGRNEKLFF. The CDR3 nucleotides are TGTGCCAGCACCCCAACAGGGCGCAATGAAAAACTGTTTTTT.

This chain uses TRBV4-2 with TRBJ1-4, with D hard to call. Germline CDR1 reads LGHNA; CDR2 reads YNFKEQ. The ends were cut back, 1 base at V and 4 bases at J, with 13 bases in the middle. The CDR3 loop spans 16 amino acids. In nucleotides, the CDR3 is TGTGCCAGCAGCCAAGTTAGCACAGAAATTAATGAAAAACTGTTTTTT. Protein product: CASSQVSTEINEKLFF.